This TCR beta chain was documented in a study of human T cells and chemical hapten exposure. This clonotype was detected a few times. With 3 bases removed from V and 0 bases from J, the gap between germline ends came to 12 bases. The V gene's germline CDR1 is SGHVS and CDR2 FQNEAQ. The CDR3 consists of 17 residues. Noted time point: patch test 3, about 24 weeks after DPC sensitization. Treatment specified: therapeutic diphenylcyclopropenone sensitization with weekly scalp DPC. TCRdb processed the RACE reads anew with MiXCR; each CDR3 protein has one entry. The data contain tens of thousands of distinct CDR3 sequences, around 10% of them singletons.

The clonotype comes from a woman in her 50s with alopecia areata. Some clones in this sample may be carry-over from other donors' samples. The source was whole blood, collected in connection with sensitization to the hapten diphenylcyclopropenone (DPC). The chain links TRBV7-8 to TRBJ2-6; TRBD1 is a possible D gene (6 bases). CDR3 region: CASSFLTGRSGANVLTF. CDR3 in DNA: TGTGCCAGCAGCTTCCTGACAGGCCGCTCTGGGGCCAACGTCCTGACTTTC.